These 13 T cell receptor beta chains came from one sample sequenced in a study of T cell changes during pregnancy in multiple sclerosis (dated by TCRdb to about 2019). Receptor amplification or capture employed the immunoSEQ multiplex PCR assay. The table comes from immuneACCESS by way of TCRdb, which keeps in-frame sequences with V and J called. Part of the clones is missing from these tables; in studies checked, under half for an unresolved V gene and the rest for unknown reasons. The sample includes about 44,000 clones, with 75% to 95% observed a single time. Of the sample, about 0.7% is held by the ten largest clones. The input for sequencing was CD4+ T cells from peripheral blood mononuclear cells, taken before pregnancy. These receptors were collected from a female donor with multiple sclerosis, enrolled in a pregnancy study.

The CDR3 sequence is CAWSAPHLGLERYEQYF. CDR3 DNA: TGTGCCTGGAGTGCCCCCCACCTTGGGTTGGAGCGCTACGAGCAGTACTTC. The chain is built from TRBV30 and TRBJ2-7; D uncertain. The CDR3 length is 17 residues. V lost 1 base and J lost 3, with 22 bases in between. CDR1 is GTSNPN and CDR2 is SVGIG in the germline V gene (reference sequence).

The CDR3 spells CASSLSNFRGNTEAFF. The CDR3 coding sequence is TGCGCCAGCAGCTTGAGTAACTTTCGGGGGAACACTGAAGCTTTCTTT. The rearrangement uses TRBV5-1 and TRBJ1-1; D uncertain. The CDR3 is 16 amino acids. From germline, CDR1 is SGHRS and CDR2 YFSETQ. Trimming pared 1 base from V and 1 base from J, leaving 14 bases between.

The chain is built from TRBV7-9 and TRBJ1-2; TRBD1 matches 8 bases. Per the germline V gene, CDR1 is SEHNR and CDR2 is FQNEAQ (reference sequence). This CDR3 has 14 residues. V trimming: 3 bases; J trimming: 2 bases; junction bases outside the gene matches: 2. CDR3 bases: TGTGCCAGCAGCTTGCCAGGGGGCAACTATGGCTACACCTTC. This sequence encodes CASSLPGGNYGYTF.

In this sample, this clone turned up a few times. The rearrangement joins TRBV14 to TRBJ2-7, with 8 bases matching TRBD1. Trimming at V came to 5 bases and at J to 2 bases, leaving 2 bases not matched to a gene. The CDR3 contains 13 residues. Germline V gene data show CDR1 as SGHDN and CDR2 as FVKESK. CDR3 amino acids: CASSWDRTYEQYF. The CDR3 coding sequence is TGTGCCAGCAGCTGGGACAGGACCTACGAGCAGTACTTC.

The V and J genes are TRBV11-1 and TRBJ2-3; the match to TRBD2 covers 14 bases. The length of the CDR3 is 16 residues. Germline lookup yields CDR1 SGHAT and CDR2 FQDESV (reference sequence). V shed 5 bases and J 5 bases; nucleotides not matched to a gene: 6. The chain's CDR3 is CASSDSGLAGVDTQYF. CDR3 nucleotides: TGTGCCAGCAGCGACTCGGGACTAGCGGGAGTAGATACGCAGTATTTT.

The chain uses TRBV7-2 and TRBJ2-1, with D possibly TRBD1 on 5 matching bases. The CDR3 covers 15 residues. Trimming left V 1 base short and J 4 bases short, with 11 bases between. The germline V gene has CDR1 SGHTA and CDR2 FQGNSA. The CDR3 loop is CASSLDRGGYNEQFF. DNA for the CDR3: TGTGCCAGCAGCTTAGATAGGGGTGGATACAATGAGCAGTTCTTC. The complete variable domain, with remaining parts taken from reference TRBV7-2 and TRBJ2-1, reads GAGVSQSPSNKVTEKGKDVELRCDPISGHTALYWYRQSLGQGLEFLIYFQGNSAPDKSGLPSDRFSAERTGGSVSTLTIQRTQQEDSAVYLCASSLDRGGYNEQFFGPGTRLTVL.

This chain connects TRBV7-2 to TRBJ2-7; 14 bases align to TRBD2. Per the germline V gene, CDR1 is SGHTA and CDR2 is FQGNSA. This CDR3 is 17 amino acids long. The V and J ends lost 5 bases and 2 bases, in that order; junction bases with no gene match: 8. DNA of the CDR3: TGTGCCAGCAGCCCTCAGGGACTAGCGGGGGACCCCTACGAGCAGTACTTC. Translating gives CASSPQGLAGDPYEQYF.

This sequence joins TRBV7-9 and TRBJ1-2, with D uncertain. With 1 base removed from V and 6 bases from J, the gap between germline ends came to 12 bases. CDR1 is SEHNR, CDR2 FQNEAQ, per germline (reference sequence). This CDR3 comprises 14 residues. CDR3 sequence: CASSLEGGRDGYTF. The CDR3 nucleotides read TGTGCCAGCAGCTTAGAAGGTGGGAGGGATGGCTACACCTTC.

The genes are TRBV11-2 and TRBJ2-7, with TRBD2 matching 13 bases. Germline CDR1 and CDR2: SGHAT and FQNNGV. The CDR3 loop spans 15 amino acids. Germline trimming cut 3 bases from V and 2 bases from J; bases unmatched to any gene: 1. Written as DNA, the CDR3 is TGTGCCAGCAGCTTGGGACTAGCGGGAACCTACGAGCAGTACTTC. It codes for CASSLGLAGTYEQYF.

This chain connects TRBV19 to TRBJ1-2, with D maybe TRBD1 (6 bases). Per germline, CDR1 LNHDA and CDR2 SQIVND (reference sequence). Trimming removed 5 bases at V and 4 bases at J, with 11 bases between. This CDR3 comprises 13 residues. CDR3 coding DNA: TGTGCCAGTAGTCCCCGGGACATCTATGGCTACACCTTC. This translates into CASSPRDIYGYTF. The full variable domain, in which reference TRBV19 and TRBJ1-2 provide the parts outside the CDR3, is DGGITQSPKYLFRKEGQNVTLSCEQNLNHDAMYWYRQDPGQGLRLIYYSQIVNDFQKGDIAEGYSVSREKKESFPLTVTSAQKNPTAFYLCASSPRDIYGYTFGSGTRLTVV.

The CDR3 DNA sequence: TGTGCCAGCTCACCAACAGGGGCAGGACAGCCCCAGCATTTT. It translates to CASSPTGAGQPQHF. V and J are TRBV18 and TRBJ1-5; 7 bases fit TRBD1. Per the germline V gene, CDR1 is KGHSH and CDR2 is LQKENI. This CDR3 contains 14 residues. Trimming at V came to 2 bases and at J to 7 bases, leaving 5 bases not matched to a gene.

The chain employs TRBV7-8 and TRBJ2-2, with 10 nucleotides matching TRBD2. The CDR3 sequence is 16 residues long. V lost 2 bases, J lost 4 bases, and 4 bases stayed unmatched. The germline gives CDR1 SGHVS, CDR2 FQNEAQ. In DNA, the CDR3 is TGTGCCAGCAGCTTAAAGCGGGAGGGCCTCACCGGGGAGCTGTTTTTT. It codes for CASSLKREGLTGELFF. Variable domain in full (rest from reference TRBV7-8 and TRBJ2-2): GAGVSQSPRYKVAKRGQDVALRCDPISGHVSLFWYQQALGQGPEFLTYFQNEAQLDKSGLPSDRFFAERPEGSVSTLKIQRTQQEDSAVYLCASSLKREGLTGELFFGEGSRLTVL.

V usage is TRBV2 and J usage is TRBJ2-7; D uncertain. The CDR3 has 15 amino acids. Trimming removed 2 bases at V and 2 bases at J, with 13 bases between. The germline gives CDR1 SNHLY, CDR2 FYNNEI. The CDR3 DNA is TGTGCCAGCAGTGAATTAAGGTCCCTAGCCTACGAGCAGTACTTC. Encoded protein: CASSELRSLAYEQYF.